This T cell receptor (beta chain) emerged from a study of cytomegalovirus exposure and HLA in healthy donors. Study-level points and caveats: Later work found most CMV-associated TCR beta chains apparently HLA-restricted. It was reportedly the case that the classifier diagnosed cytomegalovirus status with high specificity and sensitivity.

As regards this clone: What it binds is unknown.

Germline V gives CDR1 SGHVS, CDR2 FQNEAQ. V lost 2 bases, J lost 3 bases, and 9 bases stayed unmatched. There are 17 residues in the CDR3. PCR employed 60 Vbeta and 13 Jbeta primers. Clones were sequenced by immunoSEQ multiplex PCR, and TCRdb holds only the in-frame ones, with some missing. The data hold about 160,000 clones, with roughly 88% observed a single time. This sequence joins TRBV7-8 and TRBJ2-5, with TRBD1 matching 10 bases. The specimen sequenced was PBMCs. The receptor comes from a boy under 10 years old in good health and CMV-seronegative. The CDR3: CASSLPLLDRGEETQYF. CDR3 sequence (DNA): TGTGCCAGCAGCTTACCCCTGCTGGACAGGGGGGAAGAGACCCAGTACTTC. Full variable domain (rest looked up from reference TRBV7-8 and TRBJ2-5): GAGVSQSPRYKVAKRGQDVALRCDPISGHVSLFWYQQALGQGPEFLTYFQNEAQLDKSGLPSDRFFAERPEGSVSTLKIQRTQQEDSAVYLCASSLPLLDRGEETQYFGPGTRLLVL.